Shown below are 3 T cell receptor beta chains from a single sample sequenced in a study of PD-L1 blockade in urothelial cancer (dated by TCRdb to 2016 to 2017). Library prep was done by the immunoSEQ multiplex PCR assay. TCRdb took over this immuneACCESS table, retaining in-frame rearrangements with V and J assigned. Such tables are incomplete; in checked studies, under half of the missing clones stem from an unresolved V gene, and the remainder is unexplained. The sample has about 39,000 clones on record, more than 85% of them singletons. The biggest ten clones account for around 11% of the sample. This specimen's time point label, per the study, means: pretreatment peripheral blood. The sequencing here drew on PBMCs, taken around atezolizumab (anti-PD-L1) treatment. The receptors were sampled from an older woman with urothelial cancer.

This chain uses TRBV15 with TRBJ2-1; tentative D call: TRBD2 (5 bases). Between the trimmed V and J ends, which lost 0 bases and 4 bases, there was a span of 10 bases. The CDR3 is made up of 15 amino acids. Germline V gives CDR1 LNHNV, CDR2 YYDKDF (reference sequence). CDR3 nucleotide sequence: TGTGCCACCAGCAGAGATAGCGACCGGTACAATGAGCAGTTCTTC. Translated: CATSRDSDRYNEQFF.

The CDR3 spells CASSIGTGGPAREKLFF. CDR3 in DNA: TGCGCCAGCAGTATCGGGACAGGGGGCCCCGCGAGGGAAAAACTGTTTTTT. The chain is built from TRBV5-1 and TRBJ1-4, with 12 bases that match TRBD1. V was clipped by 5 bases and J by 8 bases; unmatched bases: 13. This CDR3 has 17 residues. Germline CDR1 reads SGHRS; CDR2 reads YFSETQ. Complete variable domain (other parts from reference TRBV5-1 and TRBJ1-4): KAGVTQTPRYLIKTRGQQVTLSCSPISGHRSVSWYQQTPGQGLQFLFEYFSETQRNKGNFPGRFSGRQFSNSRSEMNVSTLELGDSALYLCASSIGTGGPAREKLFFGSGTQLSVL.

This chain uses TRBV19 with TRBJ2-1; 12 bases are shared with TRBD2. Trimming cost V 6 bases and J 3 bases; bases outside gene matches: 9. The length of the CDR3 is 17 residues. CDR1 is LNHDA, CDR2 SQIVND, per germline (reference sequence). The CDR3 DNA sequence: TGTGCCAGTAGGAATAGACTAGCGGGAGACCTCTACAATGAGCAGTTCTTC. Translation gives CASRNRLAGDLYNEQFF.